The sequence of this T cell receptor beta chain was determined in a study of shared clonotypes between healthy human individuals. Study-level background: CD4 naive and CD4 memory each took three plates per donor, while CD8 naive took two and CD8 memory one.

The CDR3 is 14 amino acids. Trimming at V came to 5 bases and at J to 5 bases, leaving 8 bases not matched to a gene. Germline values: CDR1 MNHEY, CDR2 SMNVEV (reference sequence). Sequencing was performed with immunoSEQ multiplex PCR; in TCRdb, only in-frame clones are kept and a portion is missing. The sample has 2.5 million or so clones, around 90% seen once. The sample consisted of naive CD4+ T cells sorted from blood. Subset indicated: CD45RA+ positively selected. The chain has TRBV27 and TRBJ2-5; 7 bases map to TRBD2. The TCR originated in a man in his late teens or twenties in good health. DNA of the CDR3: TGTGCCAGCAGTGAACGGGGGGTGGAGGAGACCCAGTACTTC. It translates to CASSERGVEETQYF.